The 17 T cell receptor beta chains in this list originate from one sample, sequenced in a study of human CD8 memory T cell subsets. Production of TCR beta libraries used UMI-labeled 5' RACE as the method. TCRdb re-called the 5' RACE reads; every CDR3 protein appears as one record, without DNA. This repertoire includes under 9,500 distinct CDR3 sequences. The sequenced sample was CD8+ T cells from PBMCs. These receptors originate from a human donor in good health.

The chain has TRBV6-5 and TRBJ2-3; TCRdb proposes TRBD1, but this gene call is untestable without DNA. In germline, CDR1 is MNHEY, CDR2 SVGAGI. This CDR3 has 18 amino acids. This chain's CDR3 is CASSHLSPTGMGRDTQYF.

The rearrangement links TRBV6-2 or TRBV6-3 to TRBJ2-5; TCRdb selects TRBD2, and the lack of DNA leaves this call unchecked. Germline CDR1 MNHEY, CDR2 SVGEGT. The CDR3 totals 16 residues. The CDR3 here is CASTQPSGGDRETQYF.

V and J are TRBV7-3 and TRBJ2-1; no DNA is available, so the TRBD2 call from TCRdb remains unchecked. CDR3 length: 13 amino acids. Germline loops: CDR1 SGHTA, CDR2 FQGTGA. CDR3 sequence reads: CASSLWASNEQFF.

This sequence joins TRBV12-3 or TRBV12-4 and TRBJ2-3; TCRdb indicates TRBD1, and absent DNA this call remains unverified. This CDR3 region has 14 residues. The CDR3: CAITGTGEADTQYF.

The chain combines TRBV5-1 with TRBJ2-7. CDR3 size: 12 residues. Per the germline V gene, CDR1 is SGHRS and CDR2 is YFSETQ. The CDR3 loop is CASSPGVYEQYF.

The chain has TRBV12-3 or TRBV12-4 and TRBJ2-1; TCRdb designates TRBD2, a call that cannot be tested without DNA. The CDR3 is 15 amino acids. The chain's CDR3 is CASRGTSGSGNEQFF.

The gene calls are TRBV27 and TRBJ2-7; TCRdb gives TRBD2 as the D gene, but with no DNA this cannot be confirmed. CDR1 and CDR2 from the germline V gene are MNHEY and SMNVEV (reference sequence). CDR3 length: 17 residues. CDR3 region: CASSSRGTSGSLYEQYF.

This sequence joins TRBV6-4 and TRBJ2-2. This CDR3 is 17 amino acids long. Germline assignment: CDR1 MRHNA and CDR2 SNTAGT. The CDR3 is CASSDSDRGSDTGELFF.

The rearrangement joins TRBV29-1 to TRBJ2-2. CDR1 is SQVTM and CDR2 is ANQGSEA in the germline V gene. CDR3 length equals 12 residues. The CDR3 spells CSVGPASGELFF.

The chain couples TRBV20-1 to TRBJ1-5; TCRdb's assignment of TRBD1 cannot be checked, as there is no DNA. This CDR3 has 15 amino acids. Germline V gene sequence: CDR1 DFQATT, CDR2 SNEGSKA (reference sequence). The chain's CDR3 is CSAALGTGRNQPQHF.

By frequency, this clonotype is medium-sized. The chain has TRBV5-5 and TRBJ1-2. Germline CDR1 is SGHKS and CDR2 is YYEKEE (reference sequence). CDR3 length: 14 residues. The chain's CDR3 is CASSLRSSGWGYTF. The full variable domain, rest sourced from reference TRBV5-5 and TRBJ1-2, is DAGVTQSPTHLIKTRGQQVTLRCSPISGHKSVSWYQQVLGQGPQFIFQYYEKEERGRGNFPDRFSARQFPNYSSELNVNALLLGDSALYLCASSLRSSGWGYTFGSGTRLTVV.

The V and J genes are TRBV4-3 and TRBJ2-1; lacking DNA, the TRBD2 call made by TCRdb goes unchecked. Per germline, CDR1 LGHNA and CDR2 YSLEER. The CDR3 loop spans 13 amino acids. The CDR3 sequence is CASSQTPGGEQFF.

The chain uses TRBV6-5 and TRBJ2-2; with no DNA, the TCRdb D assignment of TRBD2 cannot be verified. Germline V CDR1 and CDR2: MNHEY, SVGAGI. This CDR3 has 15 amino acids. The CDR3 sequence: CASWQGGDGSGELFF.

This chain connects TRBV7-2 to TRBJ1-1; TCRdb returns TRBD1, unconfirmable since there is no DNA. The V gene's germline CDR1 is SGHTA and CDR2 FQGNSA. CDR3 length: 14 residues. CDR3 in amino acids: CASSLMTGGTEAFF. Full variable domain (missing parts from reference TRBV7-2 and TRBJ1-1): GAGVSQSPSNKVTEKGKDVELRCDPISGHTALYWYRQSLGQGLEFLIYFQGNSAPDKSGLPSDRFSAERTGGSVSTLTIQRTQQEDSAVYLCASSLMTGGTEAFFGQGTRLTVV.

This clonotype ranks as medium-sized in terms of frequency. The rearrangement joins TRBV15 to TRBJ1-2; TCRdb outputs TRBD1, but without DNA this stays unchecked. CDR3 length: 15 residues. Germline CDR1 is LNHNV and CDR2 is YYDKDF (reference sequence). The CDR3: CATSSSTGSPVGYTF.

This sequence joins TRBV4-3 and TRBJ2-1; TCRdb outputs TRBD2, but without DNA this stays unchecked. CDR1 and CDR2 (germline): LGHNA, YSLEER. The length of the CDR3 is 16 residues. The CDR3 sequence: CASSQRQRGWDNEQFF.

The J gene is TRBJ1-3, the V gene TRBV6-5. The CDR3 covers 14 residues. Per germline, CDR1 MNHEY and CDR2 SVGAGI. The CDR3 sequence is CASHEAGFGNTIYF.